This entry concerns a single T cell receptor beta chain. Trimming removed 2 bases at V and 0 bases at J, with 7 bases between. The germline gives CDR1 LNHDA, CDR2 SQIVND (reference sequence). CDR3 length: 14 residues. Profiled with immunoSEQ multiplex PCR; TCRdb holds only in-frame clones, not every one. The data show about 130,000 clones, with just under 95% seen just once and 12% to 15% held by the top ten. These data are taken from a study of control samples from healthy donors and cancer patients. The sample consisted of PBMCs. The TCR originated in a man aged 60 to 75 with colorectal cancer. The chain employs TRBV19 and TRBJ1-1; D may be TRBD1 (6 bases). The CDR3, as DNA: TGTGCCAGTAGTATACGGGACATGAACACTGAAGCTTTCTTT. Its translation is CASSIRDMNTEAFF.